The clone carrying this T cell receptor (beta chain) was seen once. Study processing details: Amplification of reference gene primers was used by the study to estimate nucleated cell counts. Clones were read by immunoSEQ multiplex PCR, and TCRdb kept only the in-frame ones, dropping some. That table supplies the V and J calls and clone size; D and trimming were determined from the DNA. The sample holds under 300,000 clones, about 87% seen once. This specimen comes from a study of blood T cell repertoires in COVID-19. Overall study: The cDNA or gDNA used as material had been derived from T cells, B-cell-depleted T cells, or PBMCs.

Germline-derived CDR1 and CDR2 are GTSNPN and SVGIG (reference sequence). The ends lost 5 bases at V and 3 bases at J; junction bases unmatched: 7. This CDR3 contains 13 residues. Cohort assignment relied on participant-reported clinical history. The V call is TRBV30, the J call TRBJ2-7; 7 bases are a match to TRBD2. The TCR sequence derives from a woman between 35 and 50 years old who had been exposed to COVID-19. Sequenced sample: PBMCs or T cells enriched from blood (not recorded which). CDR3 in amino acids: CAWETRGSYEQYF. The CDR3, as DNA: TGTGCCTGGGAGACCCGCGGGAGCTACGAGCAGTACTTC.